Below, 31 T cell receptor beta chains from the same sample are listed, as sequenced in a study of T-cell reconstitution after alpha-beta-depleted transplantation in children. The TCRbeta library incorporated unique molecular identifiers. Using its own MiXCR run on the PCR reads, TCRdb lists one record per CDR3 protein. The sample carries roughly 98,000 distinct CDR3 sequences, 15% recorded once. Material: PBMCs, mostly from graft donor cells, obtained 180 days after TCRalphabeta/CD19-depleted stem cell transplant. These receptors all stem from a male patient aged 2-15 years who had a stem cell transplant for acute lymphoblastic leukemia, so the T cells may come from the graft donor.

Only a few counts were recorded for this clonotype. The rearrangement links TRBV7-9 to TRBJ1-2; D unresolved. Trimming stripped 4 bases from V and 5 bases from J, with 11 bases between. The CDR3 is made up of 13 amino acids. Germline-derived CDR1 and CDR2 are SEHNR and FQNEAQ (reference sequence). DNA of the CDR3: TGTGCCAGCAGCTCAGCGGGGATTTATGGCTACACCTTC. Amino acid sequence: CASSSAGIYGYTF.

This clonotype was observed at least ten times. This sequence joins TRBV29-1 and TRBJ2-7, with unresolved D. V lost 4 bases and J 0 bases, leaving 7 bases between the germline ends. The CDR3 is 12 residues long. CDR1 and CDR2 (germline): SQVTM, ANQGSEA. CDR3 coding DNA: TGCAGCGTTGGCCCAGGCTCCTACGAGCAGTACTTC. Amino acid sequence: CSVGPGSYEQYF.

The rearrangement links TRBV20-1 to TRBJ2-7, with 7 bases fitting TRBD1. Losses at the gene ends were 0 bases for V and 7 bases for J; bases not matched to a gene: 9. CDR3 length: 14 residues. Germline assignment: CDR1 DFQATT and CDR2 SNEGSKA (reference sequence). CDR3 nucleotide sequence: TGCAGTGCTAGAGACCCCGGACAGGTCCGAGAGCAGTACTTC. As protein: CSARDPGQVREQYF.

The rearrangement uses TRBV11-2 and TRBJ1-6; D remains unclear. Trimming cost V 5 bases and J 7 bases, with 12 bases left between them. The CDR3 runs to 14 residues. Germline-derived CDR1 and CDR2 are SGHAT and FQNNGV. The CDR3 loop reads CASSLDGENSPLHF. The CDR3 DNA follows: TGTGCCAGCAGCCTCGACGGCGAAAATTCACCCCTCCACTTT.

The CDR3 is CASSPKTTGGTEAFF. As DNA, the CDR3 is TGCGCCAGCAGCCCGAAGACAACGGGTGGCACTGAAGCTTTCTTT. The V call is TRBV4-3, the J call TRBJ1-1; D is undetermined. Germline V lookup: CDR1 LGHNA, CDR2 YSLEER. The CDR3 has 15 amino acids. Trimming took off 4 bases at V and 4 bases at J, with 16 bases between the two ends.

This clonotype was observed a few times. The chain joins TRBV5-1 to TRBJ2-3, with TRBD2 matching over 9 bases. The CDR3 loop spans 15 amino acids. The V gene end was trimmed by 4 bases and the J gene end by 8 bases; junction bases not matched to a gene: 11. Per the germline V gene, CDR1 is SGHRS and CDR2 is YFSETQ. The CDR3 DNA sequence: TGCGCCAGCAGCCGCCTGGAGCGGGGGGCAAGTACGCAGTATTTT. It is translated as CASSRLERGASTQYF.

This clonotype was seen only a few times. V is TRBV11-1 and J is TRBJ2-3; D might be TRBD2 (5 bases). The V gene's germline CDR1 is SGHAT and CDR2 FQDESV (reference sequence). V was clipped by 4 bases and J by 9 bases, with 35 bases between them. This CDR3 has 20 residues. CDR3 DNA: TGTGCCAGCAGCTCCCCCACGGGGAGACACGATCCCTACTACGACGGGACGCAGTATTTT. Its protein is CASSSPTGRHDPYYDGTQYF.

The V gene is TRBV6-5, the J gene TRBJ1-2, with a possible D match to TRBD1 (6 bases). Looked up from germline, CDR1 is MNHEY and CDR2 is SVGAGI. V was shortened by 2 bases and J by 1 base, with 14 bases between the two germline ends. CDR3 length equals 16 residues. As DNA, the CDR3 is TGTGCCAGCAGTTACGGGCAGGGGAGGGATAACTATGGCTACACCTTC. It is translated as CASSYGQGRDNYGYTF.

This chain uses TRBV7-9 with TRBJ1-4; perhaps TRBD1 as D (5 bases). The germline gives CDR1 SEHNR, CDR2 FQNEAQ (reference sequence). The V end lost 5 bases, the J end lost 6 bases, and 10 bases lay between the germline ends. The CDR3 totals 13 residues. DNA for the CDR3: TGTGCCAGCAGCCGGGGCAGAGATGAAAAACTGTTTTTT. It encodes CASSRGRDEKLFF.

This clonotype was seen only a few times. The chain couples TRBV7-9 to TRBJ2-1; 7 bases are a match to TRBD2. In germline, CDR1 is SEHNR, CDR2 FQNEAQ (reference sequence). Losses at the gene ends were 7 bases for V and 7 bases for J; bases not matched to a gene: 7. The CDR3 totals 13 residues. The CDR3 nucleotides are TGTGCCAGCAACATAATGGGAGGGAATGAGCAGTTCTTC. Its protein is CASNIMGGNEQFF.

This chain uses TRBV4-2 with TRBJ1-2, with 7 bases lining up with TRBD1. The germline CDR1 and CDR2 sequences are LGHNA and YNFKEQ. J lost 3 bases, V lost 4 bases, and 8 bases had no gene match. This CDR3 region has 15 residues. CDR3 bases: TGTGCCAGCAGCCCCCCGGGACAGCTACACTATGGCTACACCTTC. It encodes CASSPPGQLHYGYTF.

This clonotype has just a few counts. The gene calls are TRBV20-1 and TRBJ1-2; 11 bases are a match to TRBD1. Germline CDR1 and CDR2: DFQATT and SNEGSKA (reference sequence). V lost 3 bases, J lost 8 bases, and 11 bases stayed unmatched. This CDR3 region has 15 residues. This CDR3 reads CSARPGQGVFSGYTF. CDR3 sequence (DNA): TGCAGTGCTAGGCCGGGACAGGGGGTATTCAGCGGCTACACCTTC.

This clonotype was recorded at least ten times. V gene TRBV6-2 or TRBV6-3 combines with J gene TRBJ2-3, with D perhaps assigned TRBD1 or TRBD2 (5 bases each). This CDR3 has 16 amino acids. CDR1 is MNHEY, CDR2 SVGEGT, per germline. V was cut by 5 bases and J by 5 bases, with 20 bases left in between. The CDR3 coding sequence is TGTGCCAGCAGTCCTCAGGGAGCGGCCAAACGAGATACGCAGTATTTT. The encoded protein is CASSPQGAAKRDTQYF.

The CDR3 nucleotides are TGTGCCACCAAAACGAGGTATGTGGACACTGAAGCTTTCTTT. Translation gives CATKTRYVDTEAFF. The J gene is TRBJ1-1, the V gene TRBV2; D uncertain. This CDR3 region has 14 residues. The germline V gene has CDR1 SNHLY and CDR2 FYNNEI. Trimming removed 10 bases from V and 3 bases from J, with 18 bases in between.

There are a few counts of this clonotype. V and J are TRBV20-1 and TRBJ2-3; 11 nucleotides align to TRBD1. This CDR3 has 12 amino acids. V lost 5 bases to trimming and J lost 11 bases; unmatched junction nucleotides: 6. The germline V gene encodes CDR1 DFQATT and CDR2 SNEGSKA (reference sequence). CDR3 in DNA: TGCAGTGCTCAGGACAGGGGGCAGCGGCAGTATTTT. Translated, it gives CSAQDRGQRQYF.

The V and J genes are TRBV5-4 and TRBJ2-1; 13 bases line up with TRBD2. Germline V lookup: CDR1 SGHNT, CDR2 YYREEE (reference sequence). The ends lost 2 bases at V and 2 bases at J; junction bases unmatched: 1. CDR3 length: 16 residues. Here the CDR3 DNA reads TGTGCCAGCAGCTTAGGGACTAGCGGGGCCTACAATGAGCAGTTCTTC. It specifies CASSLGTSGAYNEQFF.

This clonotype showed up just a few times. The chain has TRBV5-1 and TRBJ1-2, with a tentative D call TRBD1 (5 bases). There are 13 residues in the CDR3. Trimming shortened V by 0 bases and J by 6 bases, and 9 bases separated the two germline ends. Germline values: CDR1 SGHRS, CDR2 YFSETQ. The CDR3 bases are TGCGCCAGCAGCTTGGCCGGAGGGGATGGCTACACCTTC. Its protein is CASSLAGGDGYTF. Variable domain in full (rest from reference TRBV5-1 and TRBJ1-2): KAGVTQTPRYLIKTRGQQVTLSCSPISGHRSVSWYQQTPGQGLQFLFEYFSETQRNKGNFPGRFSGRQFSNSRSEMNVSTLELGDSALYLCASSLAGGDGYTFGSGTRLTVV.

This clonotype is termed medium-sized. The chain has TRBV20-1 and TRBJ1-5; unclear D gene. The CDR3 has 13 amino acids. CDR1 is DFQATT, CDR2 SNEGSKA, per germline (reference sequence). V was pared by 3 bases and J by 3 bases, with 9 bases between. The CDR3 region has the DNA TGCAGTGCTAGTCCGGGATACAATCAGCCCCAGCATTTT. This codes for CSASPGYNQPQHF.

This clonotype has more than one count but fewer than ten. The chain carries TRBV20-1 and TRBJ2-7, with D unclear. Looked up from germline, CDR1 is DFQATT and CDR2 is SNEGSKA (reference sequence). This CDR3 has 12 residues. V dropped 3 bases and J dropped 0 bases, with 6 bases sitting between them. The CDR3 DNA is TGCAGTGCTAGCGCGACCTCCTACGAGCAGTACTTC. It encodes CSASATSYEQYF.

This clonotype was counted only a few times. The chain links TRBV20-1 to TRBJ2-1; TRBD2 matches 7 bases. The CDR3 totals 16 residues. The J segment lost 4 bases and the V segment lost 4 bases, leaving 13 bases of the junction unmatched. Germline-derived CDR1 and CDR2 are DFQATT and SNEGSKA (reference sequence). CDR3 amino acids: CSAMMIAGVEYNEQFF. The CDR3 coding sequence is TGCAGTGCTATGATGATCGCGGGGGTCGAGTACAATGAGCAGTTCTTC.

The V call is TRBV10-3, the J call TRBJ2-3; 15 bases fit TRBD2. V was clipped by 6 bases and J by 6 bases; unmatched bases: 4. The CDR3 has 15 residues. Germline V gene lookup returns CDR1 ENHRY and CDR2 SYGVKD. The CDR3 DNA follows: TGTGCCATCAGCCGGACTAGCGGGGGGGCTGATACGCAGTATTTT. Translation: CAISRTSGGADTQYF.

The V gene is TRBV5-4, the J gene TRBJ2-7; 7 bases match TRBD1. Germline-derived CDR1 and CDR2 are SGHNT and YYREEE (reference sequence). CDR3 size: 14 residues. V lost 5 bases, J lost 1 base, and 6 bases stayed unmatched. CDR3 amino acids: CASSSGTASYEQYF. The DNA for the CDR3 is TGTGCCAGCAGTTCCGGGACAGCTTCCTACGAGCAGTACTTC.

In its sample, this clonotype was seen a few times. CDR3 amino acids: CASMGLSADTQYF. The CDR3 region has the DNA TGTGCCAGCATGGGACTATCGGCAGATACGCAGTATTTT. V gene TRBV9 combines with J gene TRBJ2-3, with 7 bases that match TRBD2. V lost 6 bases and J lost 4; bases outside the gene matches: 5. Looked up from germline, CDR1 is SGDLS and CDR2 is YYNGEE. The CDR3 length is 13 residues.

The J gene is TRBJ2-7, the V gene TRBV2; D unclear. V was clipped by 4 bases and J by 4 bases, with 5 bases between them. CDR1 is SNHLY, CDR2 FYNNEI, per germline. This CDR3 is built from 11 residues. The CDR3 spells CASSAEYEQYF. Written as DNA, the CDR3 is TGTGCCAGCAGTGCGGAGTACGAGCAGTACTTC. The full variable domain, its missing parts supplied by reference TRBV2 and TRBJ2-7, is EPEVTQTPSHQVTQMGQEVILRCVPISNHLYFYWYRQILGQKVEFLVSFYNNEISEKSEIFDDQFSVERPDGSNFTLKIRSTKLEDSAMYFCASSAEYEQYFGPGTRLTVT.

The chain has TRBV21-1 and TRBJ1-5; whether TRBD1, the table's D call, matches the DNA was not checked. TRBV21-1 is a pseudogene segment. CDR3 length equals 16 residues. The CDR3 bases are TGTGCCAGCACAAAGGGCCTCCAGGTTTGGGGGCAGCCCCAGCATTTT. Protein product: CASTKGLQVWGQPQHF.

This clonotype was recorded many times. The CDR3 loop is CASRPRPGQRTDTQYF. As DNA, the CDR3 is TGTGCCAGCAGACCCCGCCCGGGACAACGCACAGATACGCAGTATTTT. V is TRBV5-4 and J is TRBJ2-3, with TRBD1 as a possible D gene (6 bases). The germline V gene encodes CDR1 SGHNT and CDR2 YYREEE (reference sequence). This CDR3 has 16 amino acids. The germline V and J ends were trimmed by 5 bases and 1 base, with 17 bases remaining between them.

In its sample, this clonotype was seen a few times. J is TRBJ2-1 and V is TRBV6-5, with D perhaps matching TRBD2 (5 bases). This CDR3 is 19 amino acids long. Germline V CDR1 and CDR2: MNHEY, SVGAGI. V dropped 6 bases and J dropped 0 bases, with 24 bases sitting between them. The CDR3 loop is CASSSLRSGKGSSYNEQFF. The CDR3 region has the DNA TGTGCCAGCAGCTCCCTCCGAAGCGGAAAAGGTAGCTCCTACAATGAGCAGTTCTTC.

This clonotype was seen only a few times. The rearrangement uses TRBV5-1 and TRBJ2-3, with 7 positions matching TRBD1. Germline assignment: CDR1 SGHRS and CDR2 YFSETQ. The V segment lost 2 bases and the J segment 4 bases; nucleotides outside the gene matches: 7. The CDR3 spans 15 residues. The CDR3 nucleotides read TGCGCCAGCAGCTTAGGACAGGAAGACGCAGATACGCAGTATTTT. It yields the protein CASSLGQEDADTQYF.

The rearrangement joins TRBV18 to TRBJ1-4, with D tentatively TRBD1 (5 bases). This CDR3 is 15 amino acids long. Germline V gene data show CDR1 as KGHSH and CDR2 as LQKENI. V was trimmed by 2 bases and J by 6 bases, leaving 13 bases between them. The CDR3 reads CASSPLGRGDEKLFF. The CDR3 DNA reads TGTGCCAGCTCACCATTGGGCCGGGGGGATGAAAAACTGTTTTTT.

The CDR3 region has the DNA TGTGCCAGCAGTTGGCGACAGGGGCTCTTCTACAATGAGCAGTTCTTC. Translating gives CASSWRQGLFYNEQFF. The gene calls are TRBV27 and TRBJ2-1; 8 positions match TRBD1. The CDR3 contains 16 residues. V trimming: 4 bases; J trimming: 3 bases; junction bases outside the gene matches: 8. Germline V gene data show CDR1 as MNHEY and CDR2 as SMNVEV (reference sequence).

The chain joins TRBV27 to TRBJ2-4, with D unresolved. CDR1 is MNHEY, CDR2 SMNVEV, per germline (reference sequence). V dropped 6 bases and J dropped 7 bases, with 13 bases sitting between them. The CDR3 runs 13 residues. CDR3 nucleotides: TGTGCCAGCAGCCCTAGTACCCGGAACATTCAGTACTTC. It encodes CASSPSTRNIQYF.